The 24 T cell receptor beta chains in this list originate from one sample, sequenced in a study of cytomegalovirus exposure and HLA in healthy donors. PCR employed 60 Vbeta and 13 Jbeta primers. This table comes from immunoSEQ multiplex PCR, and its TCRdb copy is limited to in-frame clones, with some not included. This repertoire shows under 200,000 clones, over 80% found once; its top ten account for just over 4.5%. The sample was PBMCs. The receptors here all came from a woman aged 50 to 60 in good health and CMV-seropositive.

V usage is TRBV2 and J usage is TRBJ2-7; possible D gene TRBD1, 7 bases. Germline V lookup: CDR1 SNHLY, CDR2 FYNNEI. This CDR3 region has 14 residues. Trimming removed 6 bases at V and 2 bases at J, with 14 bases between. Here the CDR3 reads CASREGAGTYEQYF. CDR3 nucleotide sequence: TGTGCCAGCAGGGAGGGGGCCGGGACCTACGAGCAGTACTTC.

This clone was observed once. The chain uses TRBV7-2 and TRBJ1-2, with TRBD1 identical over 7 bases. CDR1 is SGHTA and CDR2 is FQGNSA in the germline V gene. After removal of 5 bases from V and 7 bases from J, the junction contained 13 bases not matched to a gene. This CDR3 has 15 amino acids. The CDR3, as DNA: TGTGCCAGCAGCCGCCCGACGGAGGGGGCGGGTGGCTACACCTTC. Protein: CASSRPTEGAGGYTF.

The chain uses TRBV9 and TRBJ2-1; D is unresolved. CDR3 length: 11 residues. Trimming took off 3 bases at V and 5 bases at J, with 3 bases between the two ends. From germline, CDR1 is SGDLS and CDR2 YYNGEE. This chain's CDR3 is CASSGDNEQFF. As DNA, the CDR3 is TGTGCCAGCAGCGGCGACAATGAGCAGTTCTTC.

V usage is TRBV18 and J usage is TRBJ1-2, with 9 nucleotides matching TRBD1. V trimming: 4 bases; J trimming: 6 bases; junction bases outside the gene matches: 9. The CDR3 spans 15 residues. The germline CDR1 and CDR2 sequences are KGHSH and LQKENI. The CDR3 here is CASSRRVTGGDGYTF. In nucleotides, the CDR3 is TGTGCCAGCTCACGGAGGGTGACAGGGGGAGATGGCTACACCTTC.

J is TRBJ1-2 and V is TRBV6-5, with TRBD1 identical over 9 bases. The germline gives CDR1 MNHEY, CDR2 SVGAGI. Trimming removed 5 bases from V and 1 base from J; junction bases left unmatched: 5. This CDR3 has 15 residues. CDR3 DNA sequence: TGTGCCAGCAGTCGGGACAGGGTGAATAACTATGGCTACACCTTC. Encoded protein: CASSRDRVNNYGYTF.

The J gene is TRBJ1-1, the V gene TRBV21-1; TRBD1, the D gene given by the table, was not confirmed from the DNA. TRBV21-1 is a known pseudogene. This CDR3 is 17 amino acids long. Here the CDR3 reads CATTEDPKSDRDTEAFF. CDR3 in DNA: TGTGCCACCACCGAAGACCCAAAATCCGACAGGGACACTGAAGCTTTCTTT.

The genes are TRBV28 and TRBJ1-4, with D possibly being TRBD1 (6 bases). There are 14 residues in the CDR3. Germline V gene sequence: CDR1 MDHEN, CDR2 SYDVKM. The V and J ends lost 6 bases and 6 bases respectively, with 14 bases between them. CDR3 DNA sequence: TGTGCCAGCAGCCGCCCGGGACAAGATGAAAAACTGTTTTTT. This codes for CASSRPGQDEKLFF.

The chain joins TRBV18 to TRBJ2-1; 7 bases match TRBD1. The V and J ends lost 6 bases and 7 bases, in that order; junction bases with no gene match: 15. Germline loops: CDR1 KGHSH, CDR2 LQKENI. This CDR3 region has 16 residues. CDR3 in amino acids: CASSFRAGGPGNEQFF. The CDR3 coding sequence is TGTGCCAGCTCGTTCAGGGCAGGGGGTCCGGGTAATGAGCAGTTCTTC.

The V gene is TRBV11-2, the J gene TRBJ1-3, with a weak D call TRBD1 (6 bases). Trimming cost V 1 base and J 4 bases, with 20 bases left between them. CDR3 length: 18 residues. In germline, CDR1 is SGHAT, CDR2 FQNNGV. In nucleotides, the CDR3 is TGTGCCAGCAGCTTAGTACCAGGAATCAATACAGGGGGAAACACCATATATTTT. As protein: CASSLVPGINTGGNTIYF.

The genes are TRBV19 and TRBJ2-7; 7 bases fit TRBD2. Trimming at V came to 3 bases and at J to 0 bases, leaving 11 bases not matched to a gene. CDR3 length equals 17 residues. Germline V CDR1 and CDR2: LNHDA, SQIVND (reference sequence). This chain's CDR3 is CASSMRGSGSHSYEQYF. The CDR3 DNA sequence: TGTGCCAGTAGTATGCGGGGGAGTGGTAGCCACTCCTACGAGCAGTACTTC. Combining the CDR3 with reference TRBV19 and TRBJ2-7 gives the whole variable domain DGGITQSPKYLFRKEGQNVTLSCEQNLNHDAMYWYRQDPGQGLRLIYYSQIVNDFQKGDIAEGYSVSREKKESFPLTVTSAQKNPTAFYLCASSMRGSGSHSYEQYFGPGTRLTVT.

This chain joins TRBV11-1 and TRBJ2-1, with D perhaps TRBD2 (6 bases). V lost 3 bases to trimming and J lost 4 bases, with 13 bases between them. CDR3 length: 15 amino acids. CDR1 and CDR2 (germline): SGHAT, FQDESV (reference sequence). This chain's CDR3 is CASSFSLAAYNEQFF. The CDR3 DNA is TGTGCCAGCAGCTTTTCTTTAGCGGCATACAATGAGCAGTTCTTC.

The CDR3 DNA reads as TGTGCCAGCAGCGTAGATTCGGATCAGCCCCAGCATTTT. Its translation is CASSVDSDQPQHF. The gene calls are TRBV9 and TRBJ1-5; D is uncertain. CDR3 length: 13 residues. V shed 0 bases and J shed 5 bases, with 6 bases lying between them. Germline V gene data show CDR1 as SGDLS and CDR2 as YYNGEE. The variable domain in full, with the rest retrieved from reference TRBV9 and TRBJ1-5, is DSGVTQTPKHLITATGQRVTLRCSPRSGDLSVYWYQQSLDQGLQFLIQYYNGEERAKGNILERFSAQQFPDLHSELNLSSLELGDSALYFCASSVDSDQPQHFGDGTRLSIL.

This CDR3 is CASSLETTSGSTDTQYF. CDR3 coding DNA: TGCGCCAGCAGCTTGGAAACGACTAGCGGGAGCACAGATACGCAGTATTTT. The genes are TRBV5-1 and TRBJ2-3, with 10 bases lining up with TRBD2. The CDR3 sequence is 17 residues long. Trimming at V came to 0 bases and at J to 0 bases, leaving 4 bases not matched to a gene. The germline gives CDR1 SGHRS, CDR2 YFSETQ.

Of note for this clone: Other DNA sequences in the sample encode the same CDR3. This sequence joins TRBV28 and TRBJ2-7; D is unresolved. CDR3 length: 11 amino acids. Per the germline V gene, CDR1 is MDHEN and CDR2 is SYDVKM. The ends were cut back, 2 bases at V and 4 bases at J, with 3 bases in the middle. Here the CDR3 reads CASSLRYEQYF. The CDR3, as DNA: TGTGCCAGCAGTTTACGTTACGAGCAGTACTTC.

This sequence joins TRBV28 and TRBJ1-5; D might be TRBD1 (5 bases). This CDR3 has 13 amino acids. V lost 4 bases, J lost 7 bases, and 11 bases lay in between. Germline-derived CDR1 and CDR2 are MDHEN and SYDVKM. The CDR3 sequence is CASSSPGYQPQHF. The CDR3 bases are TGTGCCAGCAGTTCCCCAGGGTACCAGCCCCAGCATTTT.

The chain links TRBV9 to TRBJ2-1; D is possibly TRBD2 (6 bases). Germline V lookup: CDR1 SGDLS, CDR2 YYNGEE. Trimming removed 0 bases from V and 10 bases from J, with 17 bases in between. The CDR3 has 15 residues. CDR3 sequence: CASSVDPRGAGEQFF. CDR3 nucleotides: TGTGCCAGCAGCGTAGATCCGCGAGGCGCGGGGGAGCAGTTCTTC.

The V gene is TRBV5-1, the J gene TRBJ1-1; TRBD1 matches at 9 bases. The V segment lost 2 bases and the J segment 2 bases; nucleotides outside the gene matches: 7. CDR3 length: 16 amino acids. CDR1 is SGHRS, CDR2 YFSETQ, per germline. The CDR3 sequence is CASSFDRGNHNTEAFF. DNA for the CDR3: TGCGCCAGCAGCTTTGACAGGGGGAATCATAACACTGAAGCTTTCTTT.

The chain has TRBV10-3 and TRBJ2-2; a possible D gene is TRBD1 (5 bases). CDR3 size: 16 residues. Between the trimmed V and J ends, which lost 0 bases and 1 base, there was a span of 9 bases. CDR1 and CDR2 (germline): ENHRY, SYGVKD. The CDR3: CAISESGQGNTGELFF. In DNA form, the CDR3 reads TGTGCCATCAGTGAGTCAGGGCAGGGGAACACCGGGGAGCTGTTTTTT.

The gene calls are TRBV7-6 and TRBJ1-6; D might be TRBD1 (6 bases). Germline-derived CDR1 and CDR2 are SGHVS and FNYEAQ. V was shortened by 5 bases and J by 8 bases, with 13 bases between the two germline ends. The CDR3 is made up of 14 amino acids. CDR3 DNA sequence: TGTGCCAGCAGCCCTGGACAGCCTTATTCACCCCTCCACTTT. Translated, it gives CASSPGQPYSPLHF. The variable domain in full, with the rest retrieved from reference TRBV7-6 and TRBJ1-6, is GAGVSQSPRYKVTKRGQDVALRCDPISGHVSLYWYRQALGQGPEFLTYFNYEAQQDKSGLPNDRFSAERPEGSISTLTIQRTEQRDSAMYRCASSPGQPYSPLHFGNGTRLTVT.

This clone has just one count. The chain links TRBV7-9 to TRBJ1-2; 8 positions match TRBD1. V lost 5 bases and J lost 0; bases outside the gene matches: 5. The germline V gene has CDR1 SEHNR and CDR2 FQNEAQ (reference sequence). The CDR3 is made up of 15 amino acids. CDR3 protein: CASSPPGQANYGYTF. For the CDR3, the DNA is TGTGCCAGCAGCCCCCCGGGACAGGCTAACTATGGCTACACCTTC.

The chain combines TRBV7-9 with TRBJ2-2; D is perhaps TRBD2 (5 bases). The CDR3 length is 12 residues. Germline V gene sequence: CDR1 SEHNR, CDR2 FQNEAQ (reference sequence). The V end was cut by 8 bases, the J end by 7 bases, with 11 bases between. DNA of the CDR3: TGTGCCAGCGGTCGGGAAGGCGGGGAGCTGTTTTTT. It codes for CASGREGGELFF.

V usage is TRBV7-6 and J usage is TRBJ2-3; TRBD2 matches 9 bases. Germline values: CDR1 SGHVS, CDR2 FNYEAQ. The CDR3 runs to 18 residues. The V and J ends lost 1 base and 4 bases, in that order; junction bases with no gene match: 12. The CDR3 spells CASSLDNPASGASDTQYF. The CDR3 DNA reads as TGTGCCAGCAGCTTAGATAACCCCGCTAGCGGGGCCTCAGATACGCAGTATTTT.

This clone was found once. The V call is TRBV7-8, the J call TRBJ2-1; weak D call: TRBD2 (5 bases). The CDR3 spans 14 residues. V lost 2 bases, J lost 7 bases, and 12 bases lay in between. CDR1 and CDR2 (germline): SGHVS, FQNEAQ. DNA of the CDR3: TGTGCCAGCAGCTTAAATCCAGCGGTAAATGAGCAGTTCTTC. Encoded protein: CASSLNPAVNEQFF. Full variable domain (outside the CDR3, taken from reference TRBV7-8 and TRBJ2-1): GAGVSQSPRYKVAKRGQDVALRCDPISGHVSLFWYQQALGQGPEFLTYFQNEAQLDKSGLPSDRFFAERPEGSVSTLKIQRTQQEDSAVYLCASSLNPAVNEQFFGPGTRLTVL.

The CDR3 sequence: CAWSVRGSDTIYF. The DNA of the CDR3 is TGTGCCTGGAGTGTAAGGGGATCGGACACCATATATTTT. V is TRBV30 and J is TRBJ1-3; a possible D gene is TRBD1 (5 bases). V was trimmed by 0 bases and J by 8 bases, leaving 11 bases between them. Germline CDR1 GTSNPN, CDR2 SVGIG (reference sequence). The CDR3 runs 13 residues.